This T cell receptor (beta chain) appears in the sequencing data of a study of OX40 agonist ivuxolimab in advanced cancers. Study-wide context: Ivuxolimab, which targeted the costimulatory receptor OX40 (CD134), was an agonistic, fully human IgG2 monoclonal antibody. Intravenous ivuxolimab was administered to patients every 2 weeks at six dose levels: 0.01, 0.1, 0.3, 1.5, 3 and 10 mg/kg. Of the approximately 50 dose-escalation patients, hepatocellular carcinoma was present in approximately 20, melanoma in roughly 15, renal cell carcinoma in 9 and head and neck cancer in 9. In the dose-escalation cohort, around four fifths of patients were male, and the mean age was roughly 60 years, with a range of 23 to 79. Prior anti-PD-1, anti-PD-L1 or anti-CTLA-4 therapy was permitted, and about two fifths of dose-escalation patients had received checkpoint inhibitors. Partial responses were achieved by three dose-escalation patients, of whom one had hepatocellular carcinoma and two had cutaneous melanoma. The point of sequencing TCRbeta in the periphery was to test whether ivuxolimab changed TCR sequence diversity and drove clonal T-cell expansion. The paper reports the monotherapy dose-escalation portion (N ≈ 52 patients) of the phase I ivuxolimab trial.

The trial excluded patients who had a history of autoimmune disease or were on systemic immunosuppression. In every dose cohort, peripheral blood was drawn for TCR sequencing at baseline, cycle 4 day 1, and cycle 7 day 1. Samples were obtained from an open-label, multicenter, first-in-human phase I dose-escalation trial of ivuxolimab. Adults with locally advanced or metastatic melanoma, renal cell, hepatocellular, or head and neck squamous cell carcinoma were enrolled in the trial. Before TCR sequencing, CD4+ T cells and CD8+ T cells were sorted from peripheral blood as separate populations. CDR1 and CDR2, looked up from the germline V gene (reference sequence), are SEHNR and FQNEAQ. After removal of 5 bases from V and 2 bases from J, the junction retains 7 bases not matched to a gene. The CDR3 spans 16 residues, from the cysteine through the phenylalanine. This entry keeps only the CDR3 DNA: 48 bases, framed from base 1.

The paper as a whole reports these results and caveats: After ivuxolimab, CD8+ T cells had more expanded clones than CD4+ T cells on average. Antigen specificity was not determined for the clonally expanded peripheral T cells. At doses of 0.1 to 3.0 mg/kg, clonal expansion of both CD4+ and CD8+ T cells in blood was seen between baseline and week 6. Low levels of normalized T-cell clonal expansion were also seen in some nonresponding patients. In partial responders in the 0.1-3.0 mg/kg groups, normalized peripheral clonal expansion was found to be among the lowest, especially among CD8+ T cells.

To sequence the TCRbeta CDR3 region, genomic DNA was isolated from the sorted cells. The immunoSEQ Assay was used to sequence the TCRbeta CDR3 regions. The table comes from immuneACCESS by way of TCRdb, which keeps in-frame sequences with V and J called. Part of the clones is missing from these tables; in studies checked, under half for an unresolved V gene and the rest for unknown reasons. The sample table contains tens of thousands of clones; only one count was recorded for around 94% of them. Jointly, the top ten make up approximately 14% of the sample. As concerns this clone: No antigen is known for it. No quality values exist for individual bases; no much larger clone is one base distant.

The TCR originated in an adult with an advanced solid tumor such as melanoma, head and neck, liver or kidney cancer. The chain is assembled from TRBV7-9 and TRBJ2-4; TRBD1 fits 9 bases in the junction. This material consisted of CD4+ or CD8+ T cells sorted from blood, taken in a trial of the OX40 agonist ivuxolimab. The DNA sequence is TGTGCCAGCAGCAAGACAGGGGGTAGAACCAAAAACATTCAGTACTTC. This encodes CASSKTGGRTKNIQYF.